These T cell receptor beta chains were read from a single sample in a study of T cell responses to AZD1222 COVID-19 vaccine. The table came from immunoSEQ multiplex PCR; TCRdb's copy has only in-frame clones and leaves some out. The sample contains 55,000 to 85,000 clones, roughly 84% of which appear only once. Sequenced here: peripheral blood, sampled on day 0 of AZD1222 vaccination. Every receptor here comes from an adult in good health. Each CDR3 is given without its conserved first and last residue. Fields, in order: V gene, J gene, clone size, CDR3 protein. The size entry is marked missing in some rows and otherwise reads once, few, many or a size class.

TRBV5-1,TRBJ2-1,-,ASSPGSVRDEQF
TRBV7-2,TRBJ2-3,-,ASSLVGTDTQY
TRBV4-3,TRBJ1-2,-,ASSQDRTGPYYGYT
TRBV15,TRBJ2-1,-,ATSRVQYNEQF
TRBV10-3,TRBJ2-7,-,AISGGYGSSSYEQY
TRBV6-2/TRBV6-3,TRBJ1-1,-,ASSYQGQGTEAF
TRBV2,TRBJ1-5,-,ASSEGRSYFNQPQH
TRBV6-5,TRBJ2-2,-,ASRAGTHTGELF
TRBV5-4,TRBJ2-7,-,ASSRGGQGNYEQY
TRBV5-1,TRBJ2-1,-,ASSFSGGLNNEQF
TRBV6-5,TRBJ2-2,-,ASGERAFAGELF
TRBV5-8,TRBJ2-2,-,ASSLAEQVATGELF
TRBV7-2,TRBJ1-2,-,ASSLGPGGFDGYT
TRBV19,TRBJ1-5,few,ASSRDSQQPQH
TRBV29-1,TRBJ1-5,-,SVDPKGSQPQH
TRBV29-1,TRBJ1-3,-,SVGYGASSGNTIY
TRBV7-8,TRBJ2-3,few,ASSLGGLAGGPSTDTQY
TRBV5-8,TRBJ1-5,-,ASSLVGTGLWQPQH
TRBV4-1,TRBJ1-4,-,ASSKLVNEKLF
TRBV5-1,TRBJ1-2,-,ASSIGQGPEHT
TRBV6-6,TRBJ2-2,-,ASSYENTGELF
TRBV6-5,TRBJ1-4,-,ASSYSKGGEKLF
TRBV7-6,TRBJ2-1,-,ASSYRTSGFYNEQF
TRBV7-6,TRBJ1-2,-,ASSPATGGPLHPYGYT
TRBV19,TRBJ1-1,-,ASSQQGNTEAF
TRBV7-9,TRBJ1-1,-,ASSSQGANTEAF
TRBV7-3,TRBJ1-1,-,ASSLRQGNTEAF
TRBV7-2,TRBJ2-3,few,ASSFRDTDTQY
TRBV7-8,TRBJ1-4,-,ASSPEGVTNEKLF
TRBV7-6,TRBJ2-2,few,ASSLANNVAGGNTGELF
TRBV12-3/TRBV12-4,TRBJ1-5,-,ASSLQGSQPQH
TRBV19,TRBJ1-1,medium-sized,ASKFTGFAEAF
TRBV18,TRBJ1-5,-,ASSPATGNNQPQH
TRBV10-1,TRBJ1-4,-,ASSEGGGDIEKLF
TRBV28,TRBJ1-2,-,ASSNPVGYT
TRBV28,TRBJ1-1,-,ASSHPGGKNTEAF
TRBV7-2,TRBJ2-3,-,ASSLVGGSTDTQY
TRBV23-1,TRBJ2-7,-,ASSLPGRTSGCISYEQY
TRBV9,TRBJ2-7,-,ASSPATGFVYEQY
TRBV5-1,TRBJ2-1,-,ASSIGQPGGTNEQF
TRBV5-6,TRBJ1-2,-,ASSFRAGNGYT
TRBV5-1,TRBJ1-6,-,ASSLSDSPLH